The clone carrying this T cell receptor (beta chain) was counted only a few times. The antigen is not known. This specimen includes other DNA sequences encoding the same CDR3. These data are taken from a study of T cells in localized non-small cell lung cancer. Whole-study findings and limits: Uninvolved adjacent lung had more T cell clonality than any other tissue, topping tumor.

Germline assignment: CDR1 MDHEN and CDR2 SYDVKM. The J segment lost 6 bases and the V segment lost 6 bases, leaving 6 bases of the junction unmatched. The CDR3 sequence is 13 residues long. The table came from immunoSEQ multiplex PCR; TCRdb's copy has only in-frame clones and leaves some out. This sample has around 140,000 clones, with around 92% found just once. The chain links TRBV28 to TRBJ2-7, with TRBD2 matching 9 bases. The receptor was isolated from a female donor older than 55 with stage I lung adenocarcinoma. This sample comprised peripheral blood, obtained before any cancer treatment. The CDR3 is CASRAGGLGEQYF. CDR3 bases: TGTGCCAGCAGGGCGGGAGGGCTAGGCGAGCAGTACTTC.